This T cell receptor beta chain was identified in a study of cytomegalovirus exposure and HLA in healthy donors. This clone has a handful of counts. Its antigen is currently unknown. CDR1 and CDR2 (germline): LGHNA, YSLEER. CDR3 length: 13 amino acids. Between the trimmed V and J ends, which lost 4 bases and 10 bases, there was a span of 13 bases. The PCR employed 60 Vbeta primers together with 13 Jbeta primers. Libraries were prepared by immunoSEQ multiplex PCR; TCRdb keeps only in-frame clonotypes and omits some of them. The repertoire consists of some 150,000 clones, with around 60% occurring once and the leading ten covering under 7.5%. Study-wide results and caveats: Published work reported that the classifier diagnosed cytomegalovirus status with high specificity and sensitivity.

The chain joins TRBV4-3 to TRBJ1-4, with no clear D. Sequenced input: PBMCs. This TCR derives from a woman in her fifties or sixties in good health and CMV-seropositive. The CDR3 nucleotides read TGCGCCAGCAGCCCCGGACGGGCGGGAAAACTGTTTTTT. Amino acid sequence: CASSPGRAGKLFF.